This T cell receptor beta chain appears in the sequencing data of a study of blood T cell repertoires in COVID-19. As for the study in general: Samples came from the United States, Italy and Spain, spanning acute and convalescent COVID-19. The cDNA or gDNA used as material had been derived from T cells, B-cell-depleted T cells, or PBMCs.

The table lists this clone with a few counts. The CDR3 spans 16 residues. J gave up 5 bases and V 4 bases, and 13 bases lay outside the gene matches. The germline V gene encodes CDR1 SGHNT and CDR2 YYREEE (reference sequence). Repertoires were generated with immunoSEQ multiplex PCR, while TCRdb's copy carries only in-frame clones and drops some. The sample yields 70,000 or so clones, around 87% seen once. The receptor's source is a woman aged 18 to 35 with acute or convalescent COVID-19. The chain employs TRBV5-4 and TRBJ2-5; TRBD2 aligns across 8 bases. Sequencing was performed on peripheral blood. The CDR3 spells CASSPNTGAGVETQYF. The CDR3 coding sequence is TGTGCCAGCAGCCCCAACACAGGAGCGGGGGTCGAGACCCAGTACTTC.